One and the same sample provided the 20 T cell receptor beta chains below, sequenced in a study of T cells after yellow fever vaccination (dated by TCRdb to between 2018 and 2021). Library construction relied on 5' RACE. The sequencer listed for this sample is Illumina HiSeq 2500. The raw public reads went through TCRdb reprocessing: fastp at Q25, MiXCR clone calling, in-frame beta chains kept. Under each unique CDR3 protein, matching rows form one entry showing the most common genes and DNA. Across this sample there are about 630,000 distinct CDR3 sequences, with 9% to 15% seen only once. About 16% of the sample comes from the top ten. The sample's treatment or condition, from its label and the paper: live attenuated yellow fever vaccine strain. This sample comprised PBMCs, obtained on the day of the yellow fever booster vaccination. These receptors originate from a man aged 30 to 45 who received the YFV17D yellow fever vaccine.

This rearrangement joins TRBV6-2 or TRBV6-3 to TRBJ2-7; TRBD2 might be the D (7 bases). Germline CDR1 MNHEY, CDR2 SVGEGT. The CDR3 spans 11 residues. The CDR3 DNA sequence: TGTGCGGCTGGACTAGGGGGCGAGCAGTACTTC. The encoded protein is CAAGLGGEQYF.

V gene TRBV14 combines with J gene TRBJ2-3; D is ambiguous. Germline V gives CDR1 SGHDN, CDR2 FVKESK. This CDR3 has 15 amino acids. Deletions cut 0 bases from V and 2 bases from J, with 9 bases between. In DNA form, the CDR3 reads TGTGCCAGCAGCCAAGATTGGGTTCCCACAGATACGCAGTATTTT. This encodes CASSQDWVPTDTQYF.

This clonotype was picked up a small number of times. The chain employs TRBV3-1 and TRBJ2-7; a weak D match, TRBD2 (7 bases). Germline values: CDR1 LGHDT, CDR2 YNNKEL (reference sequence). V dropped 4 bases and J dropped 3 bases, with 19 bases sitting between them. This CDR3 has 16 residues. The CDR3 reads CASSPDGLADSYEQYF. CDR3 nucleotide sequence: TGTGCCAGCAGCCCCGACGGTCTAGCGGACAGCTACGAGCAGTACTTC.

The chain employs TRBV4-3 and TRBJ2-4; no clear D. The CDR3 is 14 amino acids. Germline values: CDR1 LGHNA, CDR2 YSLEER. V shed 1 base and J shed 5 bases, with 9 bases lying between them. In DNA form, the CDR3 reads TGCGCCAGCAGCCAAGTACTCCGTGAAAACATTCAGTACTTC. Translating it yields CASSQVLRENIQYF.

This chain uses TRBV7-6 with TRBJ2-3, with 8 bases fitting TRBD2. Germline V gene sequence: CDR1 SGHVS, CDR2 FNYEAQ. The ends lost 3 bases at V and 4 bases at J; junction bases unmatched: 9. This CDR3 spans 16 amino acids. The CDR3, as DNA: TGTGCCAGCAGCTTCACCGGGAGGGCGGGATCAGATACGCAGTATTTT. This encodes CASSFTGRAGSDTQYF.

The rearrangement links TRBV20-1 to TRBJ2-7, with TRBD2 matching 7 bases. Germline-derived CDR1 and CDR2 are DFQATT and SNEGSKA (reference sequence). This CDR3 has 14 residues. V dropped 7 bases and J dropped 0; count of bases not matched to a gene: 9. For the CDR3, the DNA is TGCAGTGTCCAGACTAGCTCCAACTCCTACGAGCAGTACTTC. Amino acids: CSVQTSSNSYEQYF.

This CDR3 is CSASPAGGADTQYF. CDR3 DNA sequence: TGCAGTGCTAGCCCAGCGGGAGGAGCAGATACGCAGTATTTT. This chain uses TRBV20-1 with TRBJ2-3; 9 bases are a match to TRBD2. Trimming took 3 bases from V and 4 from J; bases not matched to a gene: 5. Per germline, CDR1 DFQATT and CDR2 SNEGSKA (reference sequence). The CDR3 extends over 14 amino acids.

This clonotype was observed a handful of times. This chain uses TRBV6-5 with TRBJ2-7, with a weak D call TRBD2 (6 bases). Trimming pared 6 bases from V and 6 bases from J, leaving 21 bases between. The CDR3 is made up of 15 amino acids. Looked up from germline, CDR1 is MNHEY and CDR2 is SVGAGI. As DNA, the CDR3 is TGTGCCAGCAGCCCATATGTCGGGAGCCTCTTCGAGCAGTACTTC. Residues: CASSPYVGSLFEQYF.

This chain links TRBV7-2 with TRBJ2-7, with D possibly TRBD2 on 5 matching bases. Trimming stripped 5 bases from V and 0 bases from J, with 11 bases between. The CDR3 totals 14 residues. Germline assignment: CDR1 SGHTA and CDR2 FQGNSA. The CDR3 DNA is TGTGCCAGCAGCCCTACTGGGAGCTCCTACGAGCAGTACTTC. Translating gives CASSPTGSSYEQYF.

This clonotype was counted a few times. The rearrangement uses TRBV20-1 and TRBJ2-7, with no clear D. Germline assignment: CDR1 DFQATT and CDR2 SNEGSKA (reference sequence). The CDR3 is 11 residues long. Trimming shortened V by 5 bases and J by 6 bases, and 11 bases separated the two germline ends. Here the CDR3 reads CSAPRKLEQYF. The CDR3, as DNA: TGCAGTGCTCCTCGGAAGCTCGAGCAGTACTTC.

This rearrangement joins TRBV20-1 to TRBJ2-1, with 12 bases lining up with TRBD2. The V segment lost 5 bases and the J segment 6 bases; nucleotides outside the gene matches: 8. Germline V gene sequence: CDR1 DFQATT, CDR2 SNEGSKA (reference sequence). The CDR3 extends over 15 amino acids. CDR3 nucleotides: TGCAGTGCTCCACGACTAGCGGGAGTGCTCAATGAGCAGTTCTTC. This translates into CSAPRLAGVLNEQFF.

V gene TRBV5-1 combines with J gene TRBJ2-7; D is unresolved. The V gene lost 4 bases and the J gene lost 3 bases, with 11 bases spanning the gap. CDR3 length equals 13 residues. Germline CDR1 reads SGHRS; CDR2 reads YFSETQ. CDR3 DNA: TGCGCCAGCAGCCCGGAAGGCAACTACGAGCAGTACTTC. The encoded protein is CASSPEGNYEQYF.

A few counts support this clonotype. This rearrangement joins TRBV20-1 to TRBJ2-1, with D tentatively TRBD2 (6 bases). Trimming cost V 5 bases and J 4 bases, with 18 bases left between them. CDR3 length: 15 residues. Germline loops: CDR1 DFQATT, CDR2 SNEGSKA (reference sequence). The CDR3 loop is CSAPLGGALYNEQFF. CDR3 DNA sequence: TGCAGTGCTCCCCTGGGGGGAGCTTTGTACAATGAGCAGTTCTTC.

V is TRBV14 and J is TRBJ1-2; 9 nucleotides line up with TRBD1. V was pared by 3 bases and J by 3 bases, with 5 bases of the junction left unmatched. CDR3 length: 15 amino acids. CDR1 is SGHDN, CDR2 FVKESK, per germline. The CDR3 sequence is CASSQDTGGYYGYTF. CDR3 sequence (DNA): TGTGCCAGCAGCCAGGACACAGGGGGCTACTATGGCTACACCTTC.

This clonotype was recorded a few times. The chain has TRBV7-6 and TRBJ2-2; D call uncertain. Germline V gene lookup returns CDR1 SGHVS and CDR2 FNYEAQ. The CDR3 runs 17 residues. V lost 0 bases and J 6 bases, leaving 17 bases between the germline ends. CDR3: CASSLAAGLEFPGELFF. DNA for the CDR3: TGTGCCAGCAGCTTAGCCGCCGGTCTAGAGTTTCCCGGGGAGCTGTTTTTT.

This clonotype was detected only a few times. The gene calls are TRBV12-3 or TRBV12-4 and TRBJ1-5, with a tentative D call TRBD1 (6 bases). The CDR3 is 15 residues long. V was cut by 6 bases and J by 3 bases, with 15 bases left in between. The CDR3 nucleotides read TGTGCCAGCAGGCCCCCGGGGGCCTACAATCAGCCCCAGCATTTT. Protein product: CASRPPGAYNQPQHF.

The chain recombines TRBV19 with TRBJ2-3; TRBD2 aligns across 8 bases. This CDR3 contains 13 residues. The germline V gene encodes CDR1 LNHDA and CDR2 SQIVND (reference sequence). J gave up 5 bases and V 2 bases, and 0 bases lay outside the gene matches. CDR3 DNA: TGTGCCAGTAGTATACTAGCGGGAGATACGCAGTATTTT. Translating gives CASSILAGDTQYF.

This clonotype was detected ten times or more. The chain is built from TRBV24-1 and TRBJ1-1, with D perhaps matching TRBD1 (5 bases). The germline V gene has CDR1 KGHDR and CDR2 SFDVKD. Trimming stripped 4 bases from V and 5 bases from J, with 16 bases between. The CDR3 is made up of 15 amino acids. CDR3 amino acids: CATSDQRDGRTEAFF. DNA for the CDR3: TGTGCCACCAGTGACCAACGGGACGGTCGGACTGAAGCTTTCTTT.

CDR3 sequence: CASSLGGLAGPYNEQFF. Here the CDR3 DNA reads TGTGCCAGCAGCTTAGGGGGACTAGCGGGACCCTACAATGAGCAGTTCTTC. The chain joins TRBV7-2 to TRBJ2-1; 13 nucleotides line up with TRBD2. The CDR3 is made up of 17 amino acids. Germline V gene lookup returns CDR1 SGHTA and CDR2 FQGNSA. Germline trimming cut 1 base from V and 2 bases from J; bases unmatched to any gene: 2. Drawing the rest from reference TRBV7-2 and TRBJ2-1, the complete variable domain is GAGVSQSPSNKVTEKGKDVELRCDPISGHTALYWYRQSLGQGLEFLIYFQGNSAPDKSGLPSDRFSAERTGGSVSTLTIQRTQQEDSAVYLCASSLGGLAGPYNEQFFGPGTRLTVL.

The chain has TRBV18 and TRBJ2-7; the D gene is possibly TRBD1 (6 bases). V dropped 6 bases and J dropped 3 bases, with 15 bases sitting between them. The CDR3 runs 14 residues. Germline V gene lookup returns CDR1 KGHSH and CDR2 LQKENI. DNA for the CDR3: TGTGCCAGCTCTTTTCGGACAGAGAACTACGAGCAGTACTTC. This codes for CASSFRTENYEQYF. The whole variable domain, filled in from reference TRBV18 and TRBJ2-7, reads NAGVMQNPRHLVRRRGQEARLRCSPMKGHSHVYWYRQLPEEGLKFMVYLQKENIIDESGMPKERFSAEFPKEGPSILRIQQVVRGDSAAYFCASSFRTENYEQYFGPGTRLTVT.